This T cell receptor (beta chain) was sequenced in a study of blood T cell repertoires in COVID-19. TCRdb's copy holds only in-frame clones and misses some; the assay was immunoSEQ multiplex PCR. In the table there are 150,000 to 200,000 clones, approximately 88% of which are singletons. V lost 4 bases to trimming and J lost 0 bases, with 10 bases between them. The CDR3 totals 14 residues. The V gene's germline CDR1 is SGHRS and CDR2 YFSETQ. The gene calls are TRBV5-1 and TRBJ1-1; D gene uncertain. Sequenced: PBMCs or T cells enriched from blood (not recorded which). The TCR originated in a young woman who had recovered from COVID-19. The CDR3 sequence: CASSPGVMNTEAFF. In DNA form, the CDR3 reads TGCGCCAGCAGCCCCGGAGTCATGAACACTGAAGCTTTCTTT.